Sequencing of this T cell receptor (beta chain) was carried out in a study of read filtering for tumor transcriptome and immune sequencing. The CDR3 is 13 residues long. CDR1 is DFQATT, CDR2 SNEGSKA, per germline (reference sequence). V shed 0 bases and J shed 6 bases, with 8 bases lying between them. This library used 300 to 450 ng RNA and molecular barcoded adaptors spanning alpha/delta and beta/gamma chains. Via MiXCR, TCRdb re-called the reads, giving one row per CDR3 protein. The sample comprises 65,000 or so distinct CDR3 sequences, roughly 19% of which are singletons, and approximately 11% rests with the top ten. This clonotype has a count of ten or more.

The V and J genes are TRBV20-1 and TRBJ2-2, with D unclear. The sample taken for sequencing was a population of CD138-negative cells sorted from bone marrow. The source of this sequence is a donor at least 40 years old with multiple myeloma. The CDR3 DNA follows: TGCAGTGCTAGAGATCGGCTAGCCGGGGAGCTGTTTTTT. Its protein product is CSARDRLAGELFF.